The sequence of this TCR beta chain was determined in a study of T-cell memory formation after mild COVID-19. Notes on the study in general: That cross-reactive memory joined was suggested by some responding clones appearing in pre-infection memory.

This clonotype occurred once. What it binds is unknown. In TCRdb, the 5' RACE reads were re-called with MiXCR into one record per CDR3 protein. Among over 400,000 distinct CDR3 sequences listed, 23% were seen once. V was pared by 0 bases and J by 6 bases, with 14 bases between. Germline-derived CDR1 and CDR2 are SGHVS and FNYEAQ. This CDR3 has 15 amino acids. This TCR derives from an adult woman who had mild COVID-19 (a few samples of this study predate the infection). Cell type and time point are not known. The J gene is TRBJ2-5, the V gene TRBV7-6, with D possibly called TRBD1 or TRBD2 (5 bases each). Input material: PBMCs or a T cell subset sorted from them (not recorded which). The CDR3 protein is CASSLASGRTKTQYF. The CDR3 coding sequence is TGTGCCAGCAGCTTAGCCAGCGGCAGGACAAAGACCCAGTACTTC.